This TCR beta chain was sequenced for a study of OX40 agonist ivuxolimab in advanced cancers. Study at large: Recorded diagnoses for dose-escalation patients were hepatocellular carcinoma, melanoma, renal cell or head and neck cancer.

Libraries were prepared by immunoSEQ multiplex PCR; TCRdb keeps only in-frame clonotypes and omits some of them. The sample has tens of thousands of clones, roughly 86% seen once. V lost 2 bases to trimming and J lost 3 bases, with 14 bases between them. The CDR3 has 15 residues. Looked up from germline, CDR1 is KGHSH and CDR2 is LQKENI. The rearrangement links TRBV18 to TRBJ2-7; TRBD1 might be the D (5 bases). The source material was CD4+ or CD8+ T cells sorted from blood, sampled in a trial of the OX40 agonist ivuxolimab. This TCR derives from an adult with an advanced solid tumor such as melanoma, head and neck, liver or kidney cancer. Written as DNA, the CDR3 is TGTGCCAGCTCACCATTGCTAGGGGCTAACTACGAGCAGTACTTC. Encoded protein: CASSPLLGANYEQYF.